The clone carrying this T cell receptor beta chain has just a few counts. Its antigen is still unknown. The sample comes from a study of T cell repertoires in cytomegalovirus infection. The CDR3 is 14 residues long. Germline CDR1 SGHTA, CDR2 FQGNSA. Trimming at V came to 5 bases and at J to 2 bases, leaving 5 bases not matched to a gene. TCRdb reprocessed the reads with MiXCR, giving one entry per CDR3 protein. The data hold some 70,000 distinct CDR3 sequences, with approximately 22% observed a single time. Study-wide points: Across the ex vivo response, the dominant clonotypes were HLA-C-restricted CMV-specific TCR beta clonotypes.

V usage is TRBV7-2 and J usage is TRBJ1-2; 7 bases agree with TRBD1. Input material: PBMCs, sequenced either directly or after in vitro stimulation (not recorded which). This clonotype was sampled from a human donor in good health (CMV status not recorded). Some clones in this sample may be carry-over from other donors' samples. CDR3 sequence (DNA): TGTGCCAGCAGCCCTGGGGACAGAAACTATGGCTACACCTTC. Encoded protein: CASSPGDRNYGYTF.